This T cell receptor (beta chain) was retrieved from a study of CD8 T cells in Susac syndrome. General study findings and limits: That the number of individuals in its TCR sequencing and HLA analysis was relatively small was acknowledged by the study.

Reverse transcription of about 0.5 to 1 ug RNA was carried out with random hexamers. Amplification of the TCR beta CDR3 was carried out by immunoSEQ multiplex PCR, which spanned a total of 54 Vbeta and 13 Jbeta segments. Via MiXCR, TCRdb re-called the immunoSEQ multiplex PCR reads, giving one row per CDR3 protein. The sample yields hundreds of thousands of distinct CDR3 sequences, more than 80% seen once. The CDR3 loop spans 14 amino acids. Trimming pared 6 bases from V and 6 bases from J, leaving 18 bases between. Germline loops: CDR1 MGHRA, CDR2 YSYEKL. CD8+ and CD4+ blood T cells underwent TCR beta sequencing. Control patients had untreated stable or active relapsing-remitting multiple sclerosis by revised McDonald criteria. A note on this clonotype: Its cognate antigen is unknown.

Sequenced sample: CD8+ T cells from PBMCs. The receptor comes from a human donor with multiple sclerosis. The chain carries TRBV4-1 and TRBJ2-7; D is possibly TRBD1 (6 bases). CDR3 in amino acids: CASSRIQGTSEQYF. The CDR3 nucleotides are TGCGCCAGCAGTCGTATACAGGGAACGAGCGAGCAGTACTTC.